The next 12 T cell receptor beta chains were all read from a single sample in a study of molecular identifiers for immune sequencing clone quantification. TCRdb reprocessed the PCR reads via MiXCR and lists one record per CDR3 protein. The repertoire holds 20,000 to 30,000 distinct CDR3 sequences, 15% to 20% seen once, with around 1% in the top ten. Sequencing was done on a sample of naive CD8+ T cells from blood, with Jurkat cell RNA spiked in. Described subset: FACS-sorted CD8+CD4-CCR7+CD45RA+ naive T cells. Source of these receptors: a human donor in good health. Some libraries in this study had Jurkat cell RNA spiked in.

This clonotype showed up just once. The chain has TRBV7-9 and TRBJ2-7; D is uncertain. V lost 1 base, J lost 3 bases, and 13 bases lay in between. There are 15 residues in the CDR3. The germline V gene encodes CDR1 SEHNR and CDR2 FQNEAQ (reference sequence). For the CDR3, the DNA is TGTGCCAGCAGCTTAGTCCTGGGCAGAGACTACGAGCAGTACTTC. This codes for CASSLVLGRDYEQYF.

This clonotype was observed once. A single base separates this from a much larger clone, so it may be a read error. The chain carries TRBV7-2 and TRBJ2-7; TRBD1 might be the D (6 bases). The CDR3 loop spans 14 amino acids. Germline values: CDR1 SGHTA, CDR2 FQGNSA. CDR3 amino acids: CASSPGTNSCEQYF. CDR3 sequence (DNA): TGTGCCAGCAGCCCTGGGACAAACTCCTGCGAGCAGTACTTC.

Details on this clonotype: The conserved phenylalanine or tryptophan normally closing the CDR3 is absent here, so this likely arose from a read error. This chain links TRBV7-2 with TRBJ2-6; 7 nucleotides line up with TRBD2. The CDR3 length is 20 residues. Germline loops: CDR1 SGHTA, CDR2 FQGNSA. The CDR3 sequence is CVSSLDGLAGVLSGANVLTL. The CDR3 DNA reads TGTGTCAGCAGCTTAGATGGTTTGGCGGGAGTCCTCTCTGGGGCCAACGTCCTGACTCTC.

This clonotype is medium-sized (0.01 to 0.1%) within its sample. The chain links TRBV29-1 to TRBJ1-1; D call uncertain. The V gene's germline CDR1 is SQVTM and CDR2 ANQGSEA. There are 10 residues in the CDR3. The V end was cut by 2 bases, the J end by 8 bases, with 6 bases between. The CDR3 sequence is CSVERQEAFF. The CDR3 DNA reads as TGCAGCGTTGAAAGGCAGGAAGCTTTCTTT.

This clonotype was detected a few times. A much more abundant neighbour one base away suggests this may be a read error. The chain is built from TRBV7-9 and TRBJ2-7, with a tentative D call TRBD2 (6 bases). CDR3 size: 16 residues. Germline V lookup: CDR1 SEHNR, CDR2 FQNEAQ (reference sequence). CDR3 sequence: CAGSSVFGGTVHEQYF. CDR3 nucleotides: TGTGCCGGCAGCTCGGTTTTTGGAGGGACGGTTCACGAGCAGTACTTC. Complete variable domain (other parts from reference TRBV7-9 and TRBJ2-7): DTGVSQNPRHKITKRGQNVTFRCDPISEHNRLYWYRQTLGQGPEFLTYFQNEAQLEKSRLLSDRFSAERPKGSFSTLEIQRTEQGDSAMYLCAGSSVFGGTVHEQYFGPGTRLTVT.

At least ten counts were recorded for this clonotype. The chain couples TRBV7-9 to TRBJ2-3, with D unresolved. This CDR3 has 13 residues. Trimming took 2 bases from V and 5 from J, leaving 8 bases between them. The germline CDR1 and CDR2 sequences are SEHNR and FQNEAQ (reference sequence). CDR3 nucleotide sequence: TGTGCCAGCAGCTTACCCTACATAGATACGCAGTATTTT. It encodes CASSLPYIDTQYF.

This clonotype was seen at least ten times. The V gene is TRBV5-4, the J gene TRBJ2-3; TRBD2 matches at 11 bases. The CDR3 loop spans 16 amino acids. Germline values: CDR1 SGHNT, CDR2 YYREEE (reference sequence). The ends lost 4 bases at V and 4 bases at J; junction bases unmatched: 8. CDR3 protein: CASSPLTSGAPDTQYF. CDR3 in DNA: TGTGCCAGCAGCCCCTTGACTAGCGGGGCCCCAGATACGCAGTATTTT.

This clonotype was counted many times. This CDR3 reads CASSNRLPGSQHF. The CDR3 DNA is TGTGCCAGCAGTAACAGGCTCCCGGGGTCCCAGCATTTT. V and J are TRBV12-3 or TRBV12-4 and TRBJ1-5, with a possible D match to TRBD1 (5 bases). CDR3 size: 13 residues. V was trimmed by 5 bases and J by 11 bases, leaving 16 bases between them.

This clonotype was observed at least ten times. The rearrangement links TRBV7-9 to TRBJ1-1; the D is unclear. The ends were cut back, 5 bases at V and 4 bases at J, with 17 bases in the middle. The germline CDR1 and CDR2 sequences are SEHNR and FQNEAQ (reference sequence). The CDR3 sequence is 15 residues long. CDR3 region: CASSQHVGELTEAFF. The DNA of the CDR3 is TGTGCCAGCAGCCAACACGTGGGCGAACTCACTGAAGCTTTCTTT.

This clonotype was seen repeatedly, ten times or more. The chain couples TRBV7-2 to TRBJ1-4; D not certain. Germline loops: CDR1 SGHTA, CDR2 FQGNSA. The CDR3 has 15 residues. The V gene lost 4 bases and the J gene lost 0 bases, with 9 bases spanning the gap. Written as DNA, the CDR3 is TGTGCCAGCAGCTCTTCCCCAGCAACTAATGAAAAACTGTTTTTT. Its protein product is CASSSSPATNEKLFF.

This clonotype has ten or more counts. This sequence joins TRBV12-3 or TRBV12-4 and TRBJ2-5, with 7 bases fitting TRBD1. The CDR3 has 14 amino acids. V trimming: 5 bases; J trimming: 5 bases; junction bases outside the gene matches: 8. CDR3 in amino acids: CASSPPGGFETQYF. Written as DNA, the CDR3 is TGTGCCAGCAGTCCCCCAGGGGGTTTCGAGACCCAGTACTTC.

This clonotype appeared a few times. The CDR3 sequence: CASSLVIRGNTGELFF. Here the CDR3 DNA reads TGTGCCAGCAGCTTAGTAATCCGTGGGAACACCGGGGAGCTGTTTTTT. The genes are TRBV7-9 and TRBJ2-2; D gene unclear. The CDR3 contains 16 residues. The V gene lost 1 base and the J gene lost 1 base, with 10 bases spanning the gap. From germline, CDR1 is SEHNR and CDR2 FQNEAQ (reference sequence).